The T cell receptor (beta chain) described here comes from a study of cytomegalovirus exposure and HLA in healthy donors. Primers: 60 Vbeta forward and 13 Jbeta reverse. Using immunoSEQ multiplex PCR, the repertoire was profiled, and TCRdb retains in-frame clones only, with some absent. The sample lists roughly 200,000 clones, 75% to 90% seen once, with around 0.3% in the top ten. J lost 8 bases, V lost 5 bases, and 9 bases had no gene match. Germline loops: CDR1 LGHNA, CDR2 YNFKEQ. CDR3 size: 15 residues. Overall study findings and caveats: In a later analysis, DRB1 alleles had the most associated TCRs; HLA-C alleles the fewest. Across all donors, roughly uniform sequencing depth was an assumption of the presence/absence analyses. The investigators catalogued 150 or so TCR beta chains as cytomegalovirus-associated. Links to common viral pathogens appeared, in a later analysis, for several of the most significant clusters.

Points on this clone: As yet, its antigen is unknown.

The receptor was isolated from a woman in her twenties or thirties in good health and CMV-seronegative. The material sequenced was PBMCs. The rearrangement joins TRBV4-2 to TRBJ1-4, with TRBD1 matching 9 bases. For the CDR3, the DNA is TGTGCCAGCAGCTGGGGAGGGACAGGGCCCGAAAAACTGTTTTTT. Encoded protein: CASSWGGTGPEKLFF.